This T cell receptor (beta chain) is drawn from a study of tumor and adjacent non-tumor tissue in lung cancer. Study summary: The patients, 10 men and a few women, were roughly 30 to 76 with stage I to III disease. Study-wide results and limits: Compared with tumor, normal lung showed significantly lower TCR diversity.

As concerns this clonotype: Its antigen is currently unknown. This may be a read error: a much more frequent sequence differs by one nucleotide.

RNA was extracted from bulk tissue without any cell sorting. The library came from three nested PCR rounds adapted from ARM-PCR protocols. TCRdb reprocessed the multiplex PCR reads via MiXCR and lists one record per CDR3 protein. The sample has over 110,000 distinct CDR3 sequences; around 67% are singletons. The specimen sequenced was lung tumor tissue. The TCR was taken from a man in his fifties or sixties with small cell lung cancer.

In nucleotides, the CDR3 is TGCAGTGGCGGAATAGGGGAGCAGTTCTTC. It translates to CSGGIGEQFF. The rearrangement joins TRBV20-1 to TRBJ2-1; D is unresolved. V gave up 7 bases and J gave up 10 bases, with 11 bases separating them. The CDR3 is made up of 10 amino acids. Germline V gene data show CDR1 as DFQATT and CDR2 as SNEGSKA (reference sequence).